The following is a T cell receptor beta chain sequence with its context. This clonotype was found many times. The antigen it recognizes is unknown. Base quality data are lacking; no much larger clone is found one base away. The reads were generated on an Illumina HiSeq 1500. Using fastp trimming at Q25 and MiXCR clonotype assembly, TCRdb reanalyzed the public sequencing data and kept in-frame beta chains. CDR3 protein sequences are deduplicated, and each keeps its most common genes and DNA. The sample records about 230,000 distinct CDR3 sequences, under 25% of which are singletons. The biggest ten clones account for roughly 20% of the sample. Including the terminal cysteine and phenylalanine, the CDR3 comprises 19 residues. Of the read, only the CDR3 DNA is kept; its 57 bases are in frame from base 1. Sequences SGHVS (CDR1) and FQNEAQ (CDR2) are obtained from the germline V gene. From V the trimming removes 2 bases and from J it removes 1 base, while the gene matches leave 7 bases of the junction unaccounted for.

These data are taken from a study of T cell repertoires in cytomegalovirus infection (dated by TCRdb to between 2018 and 2021). Turning to the overall study: Donor HLA type was relevant to the analysis, as public TCR beta signatures indicated carriage of CMV infection together with the matching HLA type.

General conclusions and limits of the study: The ex vivo response was dominated by HLA-C-restricted CMV-specific TCR beta clonotypes, which also provided the single most frequent clonotype in two of eight donors. Cumulative frequency of public TCR beta family members discriminated carriers of CMV infection plus the relevant HLA type in this cohort and an independent roughly 350-donor cohort.

The sample was CD8+ T cells from PBMCs. The TCR originated in a human donor in good health (CMV status not recorded). Some clones in this sample may be carry-over from other donors' samples. The rearranged segments are TRBV7-8 and TRBJ2-2, with 13 bases matching TRBD2. The sequenced DNA: TGTGCCAGCAGCTTACCACTAGCGGGGGGGGAAAGGAACACCGGGGAGCTGTTTTTT. This translates into CASSLPLAGGERNTGELFF. With the portions outside the CDR3 filled from the reference TRBV7-8 and TRBJ2-2 genes, the complete variable region becomes GAGVSQSPRYKVAKRGQDVALRCDPISGHVSLFWYQQALGQGPEFLTYFQNEAQLDKSGLPSDRFFAERPEGSVSTLKIQRTQQEDSAVYLCASSLPLAGGERNTGELFFGEGSRLTVL.